This entry lists 2 T cell receptor beta chains sequenced from one sample in a study of identical twins. TCRdb reprocessed the 5' RACE reads via MiXCR and lists one record per CDR3 protein. Of fewer than 800,000 distinct CDR3 sequences in the sample, around 7.4% were seen once. These data are also associated with another study on yellow fever vaccine responses in identical twins.

Sequenced sample: PBMCs. These TCRs come from a young woman in good health.

The genes are TRBV12-3 or TRBV12-4 and TRBJ2-1; 8 positions match TRBD2. The CDR3 runs 15 residues. J was trimmed by 8 bases and V by 5 bases; bases with no gene match: 11. CDR3 amino acids: CASSLTGGGGHEQFF. CDR3 sequence (DNA): TGTGCCAGCAGTCTCACGGGAGGGGGAGGACATGAGCAGTTCTTC.

V is TRBV4-2 and J is TRBJ2-5; D may be TRBD1 (6 bases). Trimming stripped 8 bases from V and 5 bases from J, with 24 bases between. There are 16 residues in the CDR3. CDR1 is LGHNA, CDR2 YNFKEQ, per germline. The CDR3 reads CASSSVQGLVSETQYF. CDR3 in DNA: TGTGCCAGCTCTAGTGTTCAGGGGCTAGTCTCGGAGACCCAGTACTTC.